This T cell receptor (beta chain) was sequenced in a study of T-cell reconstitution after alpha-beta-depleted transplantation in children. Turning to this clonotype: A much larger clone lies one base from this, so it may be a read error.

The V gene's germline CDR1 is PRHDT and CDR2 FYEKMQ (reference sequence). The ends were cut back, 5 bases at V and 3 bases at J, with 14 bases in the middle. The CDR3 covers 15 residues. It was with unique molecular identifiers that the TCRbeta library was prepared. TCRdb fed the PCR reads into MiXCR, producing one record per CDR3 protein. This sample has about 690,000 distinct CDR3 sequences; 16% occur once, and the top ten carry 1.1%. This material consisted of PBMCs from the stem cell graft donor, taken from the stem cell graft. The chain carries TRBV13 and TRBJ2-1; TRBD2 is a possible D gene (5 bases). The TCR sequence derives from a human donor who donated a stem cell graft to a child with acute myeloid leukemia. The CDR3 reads CASSPRHGDYNEQFF. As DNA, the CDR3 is TGTGCCAGCAGCCCTCGACACGGGGACTACAATGAGCAGTTCTTC.